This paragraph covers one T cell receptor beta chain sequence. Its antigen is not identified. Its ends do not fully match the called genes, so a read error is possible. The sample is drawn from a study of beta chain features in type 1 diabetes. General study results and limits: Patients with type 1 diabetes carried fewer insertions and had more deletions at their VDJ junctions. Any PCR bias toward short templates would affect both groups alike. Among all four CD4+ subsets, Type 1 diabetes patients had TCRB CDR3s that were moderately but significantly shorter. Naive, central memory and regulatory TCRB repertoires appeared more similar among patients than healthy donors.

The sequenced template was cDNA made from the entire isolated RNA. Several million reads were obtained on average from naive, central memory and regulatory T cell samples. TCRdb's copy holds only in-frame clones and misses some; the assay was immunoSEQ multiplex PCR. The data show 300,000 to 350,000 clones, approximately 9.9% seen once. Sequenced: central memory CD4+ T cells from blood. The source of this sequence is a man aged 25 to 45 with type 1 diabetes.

CDR3 DNA: TGTGCCAGCGAGGACAGGCCGAGAGTGGGCCCGGCCCACTTC. Its protein is CASEDRPRVGPAHF. The chain recombines TRBV6-1 with TRBJ1-2, with 7 bases lining up with TRBD1. CDR1 is MNHNS, CDR2 SASEGT, per germline. The CDR3 is made up of 14 amino acids.